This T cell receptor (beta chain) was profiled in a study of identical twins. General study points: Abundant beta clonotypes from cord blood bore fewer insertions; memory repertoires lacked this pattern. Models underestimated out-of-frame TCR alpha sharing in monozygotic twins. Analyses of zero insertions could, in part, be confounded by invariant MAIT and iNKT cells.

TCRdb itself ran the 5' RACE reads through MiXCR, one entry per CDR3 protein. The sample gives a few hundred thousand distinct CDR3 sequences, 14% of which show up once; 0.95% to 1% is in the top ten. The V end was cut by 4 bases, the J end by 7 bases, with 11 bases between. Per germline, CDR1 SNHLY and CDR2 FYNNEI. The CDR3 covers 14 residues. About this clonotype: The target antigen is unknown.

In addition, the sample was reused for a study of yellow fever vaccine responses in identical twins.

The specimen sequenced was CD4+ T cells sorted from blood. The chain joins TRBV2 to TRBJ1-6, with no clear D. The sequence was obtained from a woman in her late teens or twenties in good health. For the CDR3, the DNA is TGTGCCAGCAGTGCCAGCCTATTAAATTCACCCCTCCACTTT. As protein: CASSASLLNSPLHF.